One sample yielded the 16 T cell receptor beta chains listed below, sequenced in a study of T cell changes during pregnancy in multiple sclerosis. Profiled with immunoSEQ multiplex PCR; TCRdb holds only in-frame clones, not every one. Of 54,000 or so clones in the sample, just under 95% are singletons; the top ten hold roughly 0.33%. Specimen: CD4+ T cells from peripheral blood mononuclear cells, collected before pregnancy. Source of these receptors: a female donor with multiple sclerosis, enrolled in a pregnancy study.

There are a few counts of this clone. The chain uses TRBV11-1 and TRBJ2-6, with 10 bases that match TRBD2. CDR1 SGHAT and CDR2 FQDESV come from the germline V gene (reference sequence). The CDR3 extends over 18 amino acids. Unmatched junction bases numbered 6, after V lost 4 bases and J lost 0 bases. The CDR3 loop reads CASSWGLAGASGANVLTF. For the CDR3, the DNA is TGTGCCAGCAGCTGGGGGCTAGCGGGAGCCTCTGGGGCCAACGTCCTGACTTTC.

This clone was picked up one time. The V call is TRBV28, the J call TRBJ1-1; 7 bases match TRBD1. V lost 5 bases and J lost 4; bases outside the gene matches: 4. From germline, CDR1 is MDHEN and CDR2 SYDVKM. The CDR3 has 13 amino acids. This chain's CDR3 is CASSPDRVTEAFF. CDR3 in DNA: TGTGCCAGCAGTCCAGACAGGGTCACTGAAGCTTTCTTT. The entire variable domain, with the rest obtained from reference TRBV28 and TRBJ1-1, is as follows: DVKVTQSSRYLVKRTGEKVFLECVQDMDHENMFWYRQDPGLGLRLIYFSYDVKMKEKGDIPEGYSVSREKKERFSLILESASTNQTSMYLCASSPDRVTEAFFGQGTRLTVV.

CDR3 residues: CASSSRGEKLFF. CDR3 in DNA: TGTGCCAGCAGTAGCAGGGGGGAAAAACTGTTTTTT. The chain has TRBV6-5 and TRBJ1-4; TRBD1 matches at 7 bases. Germline V gives CDR1 MNHEY, CDR2 SVGAGI. Trimming took 5 bases from V and 8 from J; bases not matched to a gene: 2. This CDR3 spans 12 amino acids.

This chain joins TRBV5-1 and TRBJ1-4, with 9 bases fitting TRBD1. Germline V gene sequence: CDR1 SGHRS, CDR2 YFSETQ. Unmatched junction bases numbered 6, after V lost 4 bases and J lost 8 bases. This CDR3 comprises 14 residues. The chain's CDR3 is CASSPGQGKEKLFF. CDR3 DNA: TGCGCCAGCAGCCCGGGACAGGGAAAAGAAAAACTGTTTTTT.

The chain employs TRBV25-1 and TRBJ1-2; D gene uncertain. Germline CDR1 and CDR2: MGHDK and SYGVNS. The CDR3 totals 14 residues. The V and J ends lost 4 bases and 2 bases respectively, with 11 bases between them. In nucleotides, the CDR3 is TGTGCCAGCAGTGTTGGAGGAGGGAACTATGGCTACACCTTC. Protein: CASSVGGGNYGYTF.

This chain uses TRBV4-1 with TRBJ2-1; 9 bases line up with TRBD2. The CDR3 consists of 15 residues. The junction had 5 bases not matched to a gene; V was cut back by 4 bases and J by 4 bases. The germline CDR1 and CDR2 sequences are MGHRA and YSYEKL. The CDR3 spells CASSLGTSRYNEQFF. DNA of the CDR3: TGCGCCAGCAGCCTCGGGACTAGCAGGTACAATGAGCAGTTCTTC.

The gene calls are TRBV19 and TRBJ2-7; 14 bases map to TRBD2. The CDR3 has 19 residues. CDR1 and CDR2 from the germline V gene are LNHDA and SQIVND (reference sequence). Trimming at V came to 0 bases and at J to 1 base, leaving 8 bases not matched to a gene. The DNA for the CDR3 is TGTGCCAGTAGTATAGATCTATGGACTAGCGGGAGGAGTTCCTACGAGCAGTACTTC. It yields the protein CASSIDLWTSGRSSYEQYF.

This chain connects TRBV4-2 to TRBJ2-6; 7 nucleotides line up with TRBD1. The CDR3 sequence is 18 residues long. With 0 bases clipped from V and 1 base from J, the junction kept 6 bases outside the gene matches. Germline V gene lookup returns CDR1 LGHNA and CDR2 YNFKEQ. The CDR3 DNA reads TGTGCCAGCAGCCAAGACAGGGGGTTCGGTTCTGGGGCCAACGTCCTGACTTTC. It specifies CASSQDRGFGSGANVLTF.

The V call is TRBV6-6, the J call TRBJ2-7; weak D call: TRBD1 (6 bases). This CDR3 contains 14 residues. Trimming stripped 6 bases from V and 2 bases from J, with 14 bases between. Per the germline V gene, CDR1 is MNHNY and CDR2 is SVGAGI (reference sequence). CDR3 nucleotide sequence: TGTGCCAGCAGCCCGACAGGCTCAACCTACGAGCAGTACTTC. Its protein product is CASSPTGSTYEQYF.

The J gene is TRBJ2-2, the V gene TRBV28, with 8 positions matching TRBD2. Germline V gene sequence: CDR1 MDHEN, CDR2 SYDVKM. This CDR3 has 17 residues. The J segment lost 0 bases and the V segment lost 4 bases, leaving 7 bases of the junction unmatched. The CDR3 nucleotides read TGTGCCAGCAGTTCCCCTGTGGGACTAGCGAACACCGGGGAGCTGTTTTTT. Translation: CASSSPVGLANTGELFF.

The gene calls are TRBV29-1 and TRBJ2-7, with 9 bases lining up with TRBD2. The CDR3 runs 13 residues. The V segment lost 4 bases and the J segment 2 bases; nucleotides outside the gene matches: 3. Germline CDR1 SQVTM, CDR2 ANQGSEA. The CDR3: CSVVAGAPYEQYF. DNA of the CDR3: TGCAGCGTTGTAGCGGGAGCCCCCTACGAGCAGTACTTC.

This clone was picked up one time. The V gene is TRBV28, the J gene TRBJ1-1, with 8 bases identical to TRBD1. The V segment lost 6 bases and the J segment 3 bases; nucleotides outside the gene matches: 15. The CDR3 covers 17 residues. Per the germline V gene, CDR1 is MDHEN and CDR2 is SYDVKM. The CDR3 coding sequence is TGTGCCAGCAGACCTCCCCGACGGACAGGGTTATACACTGAAGCTTTCTTT. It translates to CASRPPRRTGLYTEAFF.

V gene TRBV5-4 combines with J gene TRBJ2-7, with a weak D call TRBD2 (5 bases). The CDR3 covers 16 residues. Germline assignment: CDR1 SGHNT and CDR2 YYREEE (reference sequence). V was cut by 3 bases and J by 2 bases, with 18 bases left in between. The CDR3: CASSSGWSSATYEQYF. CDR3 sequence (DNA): TGTGCCAGCAGCTCTGGCTGGAGTAGCGCTACCTACGAGCAGTACTTC.

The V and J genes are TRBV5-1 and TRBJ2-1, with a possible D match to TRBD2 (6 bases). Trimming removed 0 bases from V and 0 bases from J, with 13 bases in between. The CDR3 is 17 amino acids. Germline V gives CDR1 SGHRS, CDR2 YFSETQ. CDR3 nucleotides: TGCGCCAGCAGCTTGGGCGGGGACCTTAGCTCCTACAATGAGCAGTTCTTC. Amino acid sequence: CASSLGGDLSSYNEQFF.

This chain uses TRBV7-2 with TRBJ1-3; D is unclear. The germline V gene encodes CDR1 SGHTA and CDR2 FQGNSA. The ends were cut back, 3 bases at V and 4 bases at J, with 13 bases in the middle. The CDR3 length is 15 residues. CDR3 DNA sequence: TGTGCCAGCAGCTTGCGAGGCCAGTGGGGAAACACCATATATTTT. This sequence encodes CASSLRGQWGNTIYF.

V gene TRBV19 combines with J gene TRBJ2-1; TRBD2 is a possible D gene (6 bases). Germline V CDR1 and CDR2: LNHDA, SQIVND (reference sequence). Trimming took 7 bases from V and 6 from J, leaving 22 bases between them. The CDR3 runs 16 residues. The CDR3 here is CASNPRVSGQSNEQFF. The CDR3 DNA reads TGTGCCAGTAACCCCCGGGTTAGCGGTCAAAGCAATGAGCAGTTCTTC.